This TCR beta chain derives from a study of T-cell memory formation after mild COVID-19. Study-level findings and limits: That cross-reactive memory joined was suggested by some responding clones appearing in pre-infection memory. Confirmation of SARS-CoV-2 specificity was lacking for second-wave clones peaking day 37. Most CD4+ clones that shrank were in CM and EM, while CD8+ ones turned up in EMRA.

V lost 6 bases and J lost 0, with 15 bases in between. The CDR3 runs to 15 residues. Per germline, CDR1 MNHEY and CDR2 SVGAGI. 5'RACE with constant-segment primers yielded barcoded, UMI-tagged TCR alpha and TCR beta cDNA libraries. TCRdb recomputed calls from the 5' RACE reads with MiXCR, one row per CDR3 protein. The table shows 90,000 to 120,000 distinct CDR3 sequences, with 11% occurring only once. This clonotype was detected a few times. Its cognate antigen is unknown. This rearrangement joins TRBV6-5 to TRBJ2-7; the D is unclear. This sequence originates from a man aged 18 to 29 who had mild COVID-19 (a few samples of this study predate the infection). Cell type and time point are not known. The sequencing input was PBMCs or a T cell subset sorted from them (not recorded which). This CDR3 is CASSSPQASSYEQYF. CDR3 sequence (DNA): TGTGCCAGCAGCTCACCGCAGGCGAGCTCCTACGAGCAGTACTTC.